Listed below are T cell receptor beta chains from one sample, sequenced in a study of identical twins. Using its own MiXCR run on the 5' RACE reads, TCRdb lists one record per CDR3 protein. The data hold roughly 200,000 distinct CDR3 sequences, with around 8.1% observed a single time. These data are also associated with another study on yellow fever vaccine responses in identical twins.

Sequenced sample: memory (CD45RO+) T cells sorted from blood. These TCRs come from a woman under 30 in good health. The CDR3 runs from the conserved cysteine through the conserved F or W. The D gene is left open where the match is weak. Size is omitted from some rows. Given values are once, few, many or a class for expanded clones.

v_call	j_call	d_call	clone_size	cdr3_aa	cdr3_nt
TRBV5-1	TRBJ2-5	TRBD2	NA	CASSLGGSGNQETQYF	TGCGCCAGCAGCTTGGGGGGTAGCGGGAACCAAGAGACCCAGTACTTC
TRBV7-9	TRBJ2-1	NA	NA	CASSAAMGPAAMGQFF	TGTGCCAGCAGCGCCGCCATGGGTCCGGCGGCAATGGGGCAGTTCTTC
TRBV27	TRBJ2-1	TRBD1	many	CASSGQGYNEQFF	TGTGCCAGCAGTGGACAGGGATACAATGAGCAGTTCTTC
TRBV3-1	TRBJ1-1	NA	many	CASSQGWGGHTEAFF	TGTGCCAGCAGCCAAGGCTGGGGGGGGCACACTGAAGCTTTCTTT
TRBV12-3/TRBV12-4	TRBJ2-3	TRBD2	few	CASSASGRTYTDTQYF	TGTGCCAGCAGTGCTAGCGGGAGAACCTACACAGATACGCAGTATTTT
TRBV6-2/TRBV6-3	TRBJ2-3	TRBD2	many	CASTSHRTSGTDTQYF	TGTGCCAGCACCTCCCACCGGACTAGCGGCACAGATACGCAGTATTTT
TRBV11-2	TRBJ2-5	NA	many	CASSFLEQETQYF	TGTGCCAGCAGCTTTCTAGAACAAGAGACCCAGTACTTC
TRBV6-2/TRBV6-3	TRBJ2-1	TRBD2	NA	CASSYGGGAEHEQFF	TGTGCCAGCAGTTACGGCGGGGGGGCCGAGCATGAGCAGTTCTTC
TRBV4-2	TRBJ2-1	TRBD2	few	CASSRLGTSGYNEQFF	TGTGCCAGCAGCCGACTAGGGACTAGCGGGTACAATGAGCAGTTCTTC
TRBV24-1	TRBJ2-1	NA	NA	CATSTGGRAYNEQFF	TGTGCCACCAGTACCGGGGGTCGCGCATACAATGAGCAGTTCTTC
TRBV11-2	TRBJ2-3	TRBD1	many	CASSRQGQSTDTQYF	TGTGCCAGCAGCCGACAGGGTCAGAGCACAGATACGCAGTATTTT
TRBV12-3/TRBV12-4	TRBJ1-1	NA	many	CASRFGNTEAFF	TGTGCCAGTAGATTTGGGAACACTGAAGCTTTCTTT
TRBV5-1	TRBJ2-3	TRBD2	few	CASSGGTSRTDTQYF	TGCGCCAGCAGCGGGGGGACTAGCAGGACAGATACGCAGTATTTT
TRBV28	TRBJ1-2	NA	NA	CASTMDGQSYGYTF	TGTGCCAGCACCATGGATGGACAGAGCTATGGCTACACCTTC
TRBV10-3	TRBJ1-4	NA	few	CAISVRGGLELFF	TGTGCCATCAGTGTAAGAGGGGGACTGGAACTGTTTTTT
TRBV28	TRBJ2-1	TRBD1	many	CASSSGQGPYNEQFF	TGTGCCAGCAGTTCGGGACAGGGACCCTACAATGAGCAGTTCTTC
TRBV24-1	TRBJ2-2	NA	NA	CATSDAGSDTGELFF	TGTGCCACCAGTGATGCGGGGAGTGATACCGGGGAGCTGTTTTTT